This TCR beta chain came from a study of siplizumab effects on memory and regulatory T cells. General study findings and limits: Both greater diversity than memory cells and a major contribution to the alloresponse seemed to characterize naive T cells. Proliferating Tregs in siplizumab cultures were never verified as suppressive. Siplizumab led to significantly less abundant alloreactive sequences that could be traced back to unstimulated CD4+ memory cells.

Looked up from germline, CDR1 is MNHNY and CDR2 is SVGAGI (reference sequence). The ends were cut back, 2 bases at V and 11 bases at J, with 7 bases in the middle. The CDR3 sequence is 11 residues long. Assayed TCR templates numbered some 100,000 for each sample. Clones were read by immunoSEQ multiplex PCR, and TCRdb kept only the in-frame ones, dropping some. The sample lists more than 90,000 clones; about 94% were seen once. In the case of this clone: Its specificity is not known.

The specimen sequenced was non-Treg CD4+ T cells sorted from blood. This chain links TRBV6-6 with TRBJ1-5, with D unclear. The sequence was obtained from a human donor in good health. The CDR3 loop is CASSYRESQHF. For the CDR3, the DNA is TGTGCCAGCAGTTACCGGGAGTCCCAGCATTTT.